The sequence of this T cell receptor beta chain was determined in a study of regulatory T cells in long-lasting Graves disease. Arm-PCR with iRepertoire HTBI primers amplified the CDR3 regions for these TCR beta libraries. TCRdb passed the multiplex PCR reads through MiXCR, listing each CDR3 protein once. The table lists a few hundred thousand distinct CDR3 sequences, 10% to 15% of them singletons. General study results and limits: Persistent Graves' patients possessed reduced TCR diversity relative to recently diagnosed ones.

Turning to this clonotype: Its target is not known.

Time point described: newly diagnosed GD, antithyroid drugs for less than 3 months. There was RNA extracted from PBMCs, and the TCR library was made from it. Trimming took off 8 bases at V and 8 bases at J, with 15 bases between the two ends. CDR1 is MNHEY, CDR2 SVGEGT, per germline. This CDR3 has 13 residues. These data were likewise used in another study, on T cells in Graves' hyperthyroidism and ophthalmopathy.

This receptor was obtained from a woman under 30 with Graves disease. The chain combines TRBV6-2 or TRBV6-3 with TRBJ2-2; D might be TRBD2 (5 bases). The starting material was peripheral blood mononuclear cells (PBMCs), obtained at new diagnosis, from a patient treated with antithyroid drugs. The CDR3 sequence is CASSLRARGELFF. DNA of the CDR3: TGTGCCAGCTCTTTGAGGGCGCGAGGGGAGCTGTTTTTT.